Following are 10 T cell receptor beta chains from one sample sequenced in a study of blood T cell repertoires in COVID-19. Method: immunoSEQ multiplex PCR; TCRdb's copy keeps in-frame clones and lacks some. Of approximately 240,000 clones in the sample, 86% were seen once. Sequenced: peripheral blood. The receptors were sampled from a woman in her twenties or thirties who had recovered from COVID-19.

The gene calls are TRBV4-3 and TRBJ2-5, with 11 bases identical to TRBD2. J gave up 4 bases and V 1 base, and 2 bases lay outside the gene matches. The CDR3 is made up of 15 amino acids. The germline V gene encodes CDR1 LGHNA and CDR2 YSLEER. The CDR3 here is CASSQGSGGVETQYF. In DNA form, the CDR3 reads TGCGCCAGCAGCCAAGGTAGCGGGGGGGTAGAGACCCAGTACTTC.

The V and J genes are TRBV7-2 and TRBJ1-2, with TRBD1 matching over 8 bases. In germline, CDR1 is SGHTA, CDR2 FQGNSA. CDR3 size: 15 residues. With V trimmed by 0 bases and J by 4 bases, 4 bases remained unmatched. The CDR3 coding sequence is TGTGCCAGCAGCTTAGCGCCTACAGGGGGCTATGGCTACACCTTC. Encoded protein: CASSLAPTGGYGYTF.

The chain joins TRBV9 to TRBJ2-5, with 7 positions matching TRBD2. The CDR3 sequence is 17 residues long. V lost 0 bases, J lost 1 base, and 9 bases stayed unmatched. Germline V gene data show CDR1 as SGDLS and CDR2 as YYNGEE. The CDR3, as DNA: TGTGCCAGCAGCGTAGTGATCCTCGGGAGGCTCCAAGAGACCCAGTACTTC. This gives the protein CASSVVILGRLQETQYF. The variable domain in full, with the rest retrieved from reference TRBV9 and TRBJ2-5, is DSGVTQTPKHLITATGQRVTLRCSPRSGDLSVYWYQQSLDQGLQFLIQYYNGEERAKGNILERFSAQQFPDLHSELNLSSLELGDSALYFCASSVVILGRLQETQYFGPGTRLLVL.

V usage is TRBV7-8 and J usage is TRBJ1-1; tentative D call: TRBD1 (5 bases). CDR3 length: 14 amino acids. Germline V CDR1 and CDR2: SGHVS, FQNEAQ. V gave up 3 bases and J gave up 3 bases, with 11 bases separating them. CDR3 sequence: CASSFRGGDTEAFF. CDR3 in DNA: TGTGCCAGCAGCTTTAGAGGAGGGGACACTGAAGCTTTCTTT.

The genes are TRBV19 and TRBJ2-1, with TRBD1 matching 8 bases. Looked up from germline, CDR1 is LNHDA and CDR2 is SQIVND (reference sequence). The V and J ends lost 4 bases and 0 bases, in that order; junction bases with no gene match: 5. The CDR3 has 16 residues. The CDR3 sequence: CASSTGQGFSYNEQFF. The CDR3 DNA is TGTGCCAGTAGTACTGGACAGGGATTCTCCTACAATGAGCAGTTCTTC.

This chain's CDR3 is CAWKTSTDTQYF. The DNA of the CDR3 is TGTGCCTGGAAGACTAGCACAGATACGCAGTATTTT. This chain connects TRBV30 to TRBJ2-3; D remains ambiguous. Germline CDR1 is GTSNPN and CDR2 is SVGIG (reference sequence). Trimming removed 4 bases from V and 0 bases from J, with 5 bases in between. The CDR3 spans 12 residues.

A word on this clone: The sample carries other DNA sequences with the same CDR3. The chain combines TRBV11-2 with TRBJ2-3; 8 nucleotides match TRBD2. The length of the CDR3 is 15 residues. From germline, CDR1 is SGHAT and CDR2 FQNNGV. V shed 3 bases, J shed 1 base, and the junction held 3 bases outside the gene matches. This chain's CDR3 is CASSLGLGGTDTQYF. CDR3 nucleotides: TGTGCCAGCAGCTTGGGACTAGGGGGCACAGATACGCAGTATTTT.

CDR3 amino acids: CASSLGGGDPREAFF. CDR3 coding DNA: TGTGCCAGCAGCTTAGGCGGAGGGGACCCGCGCGAAGCTTTCTTT. The J gene is TRBJ1-1, the V gene TRBV7-9, with D perhaps matching TRBD1 (5 bases). The CDR3 has 15 residues. V shed 1 base and J shed 8 bases, with 17 bases lying between them. From germline, CDR1 is SEHNR and CDR2 FQNEAQ (reference sequence).

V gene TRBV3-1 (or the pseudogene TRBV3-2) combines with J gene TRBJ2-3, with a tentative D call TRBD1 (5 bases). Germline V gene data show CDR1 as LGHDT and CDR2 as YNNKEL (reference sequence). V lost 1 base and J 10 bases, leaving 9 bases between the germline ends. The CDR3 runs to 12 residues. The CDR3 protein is CASSQGQSAQYF. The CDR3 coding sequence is TGTGCCAGCAGCCAAGGACAGTCGGCGCAGTATTTT.

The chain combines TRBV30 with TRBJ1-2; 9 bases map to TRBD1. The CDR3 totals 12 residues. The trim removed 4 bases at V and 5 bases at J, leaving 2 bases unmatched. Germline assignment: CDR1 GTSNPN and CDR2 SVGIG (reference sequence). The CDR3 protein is CAWTGTGYGYTF. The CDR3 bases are TGTGCCTGGACTGGGACAGGGTATGGCTACACCTTC. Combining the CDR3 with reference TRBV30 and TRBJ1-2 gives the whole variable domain SQTIHQWPATLVQPVGSPLSLECTVEGTSNPNLYWYRQAAGRGLQLLFYSVGIGQISSEVPQNLSASRPQDRQFILSSKKLLLSDSGFYLCAWTGTGYGYTFGSGTRLTVV.